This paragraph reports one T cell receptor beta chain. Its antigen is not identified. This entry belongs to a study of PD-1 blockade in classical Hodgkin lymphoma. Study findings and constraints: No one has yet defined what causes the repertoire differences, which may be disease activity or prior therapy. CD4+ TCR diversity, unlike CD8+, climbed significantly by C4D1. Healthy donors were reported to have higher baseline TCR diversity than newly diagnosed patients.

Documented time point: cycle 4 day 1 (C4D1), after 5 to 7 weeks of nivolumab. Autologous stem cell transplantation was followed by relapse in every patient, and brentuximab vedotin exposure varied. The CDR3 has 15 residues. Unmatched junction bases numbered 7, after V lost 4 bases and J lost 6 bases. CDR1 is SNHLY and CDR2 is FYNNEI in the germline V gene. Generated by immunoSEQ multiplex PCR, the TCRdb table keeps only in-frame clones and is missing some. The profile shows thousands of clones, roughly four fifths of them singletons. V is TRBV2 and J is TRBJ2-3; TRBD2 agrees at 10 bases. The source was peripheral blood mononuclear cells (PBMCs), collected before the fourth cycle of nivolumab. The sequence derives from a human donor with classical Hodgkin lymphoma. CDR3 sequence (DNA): TGTGCCAGCAGTGGACAGCGGGGGGGCGCGGATACGCAGTATTTT. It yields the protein CASSGQRGGADTQYF.